The 27 T cell receptor beta chains below all came from one sample that was sequenced in a study of molecular identifiers for immune sequencing clone quantification. Using its own MiXCR run on the PCR reads, TCRdb lists one record per CDR3 protein. The sample records about 640,000 distinct CDR3 sequences, about 20% being singletons. The material sequenced was naive CD8+ T cells from blood, with Jurkat cell RNA spiked in. Subset described: FACS-sorted CD8+CD4-CCR7+CD45RA+ naive T cells. All receptors derive from a human donor in good health. Some libraries in this study had Jurkat cell RNA spiked in.

This clonotype occurred many times. V gene TRBV6-5 combines with J gene TRBJ2-3; 7 nucleotides match TRBD2. The CDR3 is 16 amino acids. V shed 0 bases and J 3 bases; nucleotides not matched to a gene: 6. Per the germline V gene, CDR1 is MNHEY and CDR2 is SVGAGI. The CDR3 DNA sequence: TGTGCCAGCAGTTACTCGAGCGGGGCGGAGACAGATACGCAGTATTTT. It codes for CASSYSSGAETDTQYF.

In its sample, this clonotype was seen many times. The chain joins TRBV7-9 to TRBJ2-7; 9 bases are a match to TRBD1. CDR3 length equals 15 residues. The ends lost 5 bases at V and 3 bases at J; junction bases unmatched: 8. Germline CDR1 is SEHNR and CDR2 is FQNEAQ (reference sequence). For the CDR3, the DNA is TGTGCCAGCAGCCCGACCGGGACAGGGTTCTACGAGCAGTACTTC. Translated, it gives CASSPTGTGFYEQYF.

The chain links TRBV5-4 to TRBJ1-2, with 7 bases identical to TRBD1. The ends lost 2 bases at V and 8 bases at J; junction bases unmatched: 12. The CDR3 contains 15 residues. Per germline, CDR1 SGHNT and CDR2 YYREEE (reference sequence). CDR3 residues: CASSFSGGGYRGYTF. The CDR3 nucleotides read TGTGCCAGCAGCTTTAGTGGAGGGGGCTATAGAGGCTACACCTTC.

This clonotype has a count of ten or more. The CDR3 DNA reads TGTGCCTGGAGTGTACCAGTGTCTCGGTACGAGCAGTACTTC. Residues: CAWSVPVSRYEQYF. The gene calls are TRBV30 and TRBJ2-7; D gene unclear. CDR3 size: 14 residues. Germline lookup yields CDR1 GTSNPN and CDR2 SVGIG (reference sequence). The germline V and J ends were trimmed by 0 bases and 4 bases, with 13 bases remaining between them.

There are many counts of this clonotype. This sequence joins TRBV7-2 and TRBJ2-3; D possibly corresponds to TRBD2 (6 bases). Trimming stripped 5 bases from V and 0 bases from J, with 15 bases between. The CDR3 is made up of 16 amino acids. Germline lookup yields CDR1 SGHTA and CDR2 FQGNSA. The DNA for the CDR3 is TGTGCCAGCAGCCCGTTCAGGGACTCTAGCACAGATACGCAGTATTTT. Translating gives CASSPFRDSSTDTQYF. Together with reference TRBV7-2 and TRBJ2-3, the CDR3 gives the full variable domain: GAGVSQSPSNKVTEKGKDVELRCDPISGHTALYWYRQSLGQGLEFLIYFQGNSAPDKSGLPSDRFSAERTGGSVSTLTIQRTQQEDSAVYLCASSPFRDSSTDTQYFGPGTRLTVL.

This clonotype was counted a few times. The V and J genes are TRBV12-3 or TRBV12-4 and TRBJ2-3; TRBD2 aligns across 10 bases. The CDR3 has 16 residues. V lost 8 bases and J lost 0; bases outside the gene matches: 8. CDR3: CASASGGLASTDTQYF. The CDR3 DNA sequence: TGTGCCAGCGCCTCAGGGGGACTAGCGAGCACAGATACGCAGTATTTT.

This clonotype was detected ten times or more. The chain couples TRBV29-1 to TRBJ2-7; D is tentatively TRBD1 or TRBD2 (6 bases each). CDR3 size: 13 residues. CDR1 and CDR2 (germline): SQVTM, ANQGSEA. With 4 bases removed from V and 4 bases from J, the gap between germline ends came to 14 bases. The CDR3 DNA reads as TGCAGCGTTGGGGGGGACCAGGGGTACGAGCAGTACTTC. As protein: CSVGGDQGYEQYF.

The sample holds many counts of this clonotype. The chain links TRBV6-5 to TRBJ1-1; D is unclear. Germline-derived CDR1 and CDR2 are MNHEY and SVGAGI. CDR3 size: 14 residues. The V end was cut by 5 bases, the J end by 4 bases, with 14 bases between. The CDR3 loop is CASSGIGPGTEAFF. As DNA, the CDR3 is TGTGCCAGCAGTGGGATTGGACCGGGCACTGAAGCTTTCTTT.

This clonotype was found a few times. The chain is built from TRBV12-3 or TRBV12-4 and TRBJ1-4; D gene unclear. This CDR3 has 15 residues. V was cut by 2 bases and J by 6 bases, with 13 bases left in between. Here the CDR3 DNA reads TGTGCCAGCAGTTTATCGTGGCAGCCTTATGAAAAACTGTTTTTT. It specifies CASSLSWQPYEKLFF.

In this sample, this clonotype turned up many times. The chain employs TRBV6-5 and TRBJ2-2; D is unresolved. CDR1 and CDR2 (germline): MNHEY, SVGAGI. The CDR3 extends over 14 amino acids. Deletions cut 1 base from V and 4 bases from J, with 7 bases between. In DNA form, the CDR3 reads TGTGCCAGCAGTTACTTGTCAGGCACCGGGGAGCTGTTTTTT. It specifies CASSYLSGTGELFF.

This clonotype was found many times. The chain joins TRBV4-3 to TRBJ2-7; the D gene is possibly TRBD1 (6 bases). This CDR3 is built from 15 residues. Trimming left V 0 bases short and J 0 bases short, with 9 bases between. Per germline, CDR1 LGHNA and CDR2 YSLEER. CDR3 nucleotide sequence: TGCGCCAGCAGCCAAGATTTGGACAGCTCCTACGAGCAGTACTTC. Its protein is CASSQDLDSSYEQYF.

This clonotype came up many times. J is TRBJ2-1 and V is TRBV6-5; the D gene could be TRBD1 or TRBD2 (5 bases each). CDR1 and CDR2 (germline): MNHEY, SVGAGI. V was pared by 0 bases and J by 5 bases, with 26 bases between. The CDR3 is 20 amino acids. CDR3 nucleotides: TGTGCCAGCAGTTACTCGGTCCGCCCCCGGGACCGGGGACCCGACAATGAGCAGTTCTTC. Residues: CASSYSVRPRDRGPDNEQFF.

This clonotype was seen repeatedly, ten times or more. The V gene is TRBV7-6, the J gene TRBJ2-3, with 12 positions matching TRBD2. CDR1 and CDR2 from the germline V gene are SGHVS and FNYEAQ. The ends lost 1 base at V and 2 bases at J; junction bases unmatched: 7. The CDR3 runs 18 residues. CDR3 DNA: TGTGCCAGCAGCTTAGTCGCTAGCGGGGGGGCTGTCACAGATACGCAGTATTTT. Its translation: CASSLVASGGAVTDTQYF.

This clonotype was observed at least ten times. The gene calls are TRBV9 and TRBJ1-2; TRBD1 might be the D (6 bases). Germline V lookup: CDR1 SGDLS, CDR2 YYNGEE. This CDR3 is built from 15 residues. With 0 bases removed from V and 7 bases from J, the gap between germline ends came to 16 bases. DNA of the CDR3: TGTGCCAGCAGCGTAGGTGTACAGGGTCGTAGTGGCTACACCTTC. Its protein product is CASSVGVQGRSGYTF.

Notes on this clonotype: A single base separates this from a much larger clone, so it may be a read error. The chain recombines TRBV2 with TRBJ1-1, with D possibly matching TRBD1 (5 bases). The V gene lost 4 bases and the J gene lost 11 bases, with 11 bases spanning the gap. Germline V CDR1 and CDR2: SNHLY, FYNNEI. The CDR3 spans 11 residues. The CDR3 protein is CASSGAEGAFF. CDR3 coding DNA: TGTGCCAGCAGTGGGGCAGAGGGGGCTTTCTTT.

This clonotype was detected only a few times. This rearrangement joins TRBV27 to TRBJ1-1, with a possible D match to TRBD1 (6 bases). The ends were cut back, 3 bases at V and 1 base at J, with 12 bases in the middle. This CDR3 comprises 15 residues. Germline lookup yields CDR1 MNHEY and CDR2 SMNVEV (reference sequence). The CDR3 DNA reads as TGTGCCAGCAGTTTGCTCCAGGGGCGGAACACTGAAGCTTTCTTT. This codes for CASSLLQGRNTEAFF.

Only a few counts were recorded for this clonotype. CDR3 in DNA: TGTGCCAGCAGCCATAGAGGGCCCCAGTACTTC. Translation gives CASSHRGPQYF. The chain uses TRBV7-9 and TRBJ2-5; possible D gene TRBD2, 5 bases. Germline assignment: CDR1 SEHNR and CDR2 FQNEAQ (reference sequence). V was clipped by 5 bases and J by 9 bases, with 10 bases between them. This CDR3 has 11 amino acids.

The rearrangement links TRBV27 to TRBJ2-3; TRBD2 aligns across 8 bases. Germline values: CDR1 MNHEY, CDR2 SMNVEV (reference sequence). CDR3 length equals 20 residues. Trimming took 3 bases from V and 3 from J; bases not matched to a gene: 20. CDR3 amino acids: CASSLWGSGVSLIITDTQYF. The CDR3 DNA sequence: TGTGCCAGCAGTTTGTGGGGTAGCGGGGTATCCCTCATAATAACAGATACGCAGTATTTT.

This clonotype was seen a few times. V usage is TRBV12-3 or TRBV12-4 and J usage is TRBJ2-5; D unresolved. V was cut by 7 bases and J by 9 bases, with 15 bases left in between. The CDR3 contains 12 residues. CDR3 amino acids: CASTGSQWPQYF. The CDR3 coding sequence is TGTGCCAGCACCGGGTCTCAGTGGCCCCAGTACTTC.

This clonotype has a handful of counts. This may come from a read error, since a much larger clone is one base off. The chain is built from TRBV11-2 and TRBJ2-4, with D possibly TRBD1 on 6 matching bases. The CDR3 is 11 amino acids. V shed 6 bases and J shed 16 bases, with 16 bases lying between them. The germline CDR1 and CDR2 sequences are SGHAT and FQNNGV. The CDR3 DNA sequence: TGTGCCAGCAGAACGGGCAGGGGAAAATACTTC. Its protein is CASRTGRGKYF.

This chain connects TRBV6-5 to TRBJ1-1, with 7 bases that match TRBD1. The V segment lost 4 bases and the J segment 3 bases; nucleotides outside the gene matches: 5. Germline CDR1 reads MNHEY; CDR2 reads SVGAGI. The CDR3 consists of 14 residues. This chain's CDR3 is CASSSGTVYTEAFF. CDR3 nucleotide sequence: TGTGCCAGCAGTTCCGGGACAGTCTACACTGAAGCTTTCTTT.

This clonotype occurred a few times. J is TRBJ1-1 and V is TRBV9; 10 bases are a match to TRBD1. The germline V gene encodes CDR1 SGDLS and CDR2 YYNGEE. CDR3 size: 15 residues. Germline trimming cut 3 bases from V and 7 bases from J; bases unmatched to any gene: 9. CDR3 coding DNA: TGTGCCAGCAGCGAGTGGGACAGGGGAGGGAGTGAAGCTTTCTTT. Translation gives CASSEWDRGGSEAFF.

As regards this clonotype: A read error may be the cause here, since a much bigger clone is one base away. Since no conserved phenylalanine or tryptophan closes the CDR3, a read error is the likely cause. J is TRBJ2-1 and V is TRBV27, with D possibly being TRBD1 (6 bases). Germline V gene sequence: CDR1 MNHEY, CDR2 SMNVEV (reference sequence). Trimming shortened V by 3 bases and J by 6 bases, and 9 bases separated the two germline ends. This CDR3 region has 13 residues. Written as DNA, the CDR3 is TGTGCCAGCAGTTTTCAGGGGTCCAATGAGCAGTTCCTC. It yields the protein CASSFQGSNEQFL.

There are many counts of this clonotype. The chain has TRBV6-2 or TRBV6-3 and TRBJ2-1, with 8 bases matching TRBD2. This CDR3 has 14 residues. Trimming removed 7 bases from V and 8 bases from J; junction bases left unmatched: 10. Germline loops: CDR1 MNHEY, CDR2 SVGEGT. This CDR3 is CASTYGSGSYEQFF. The CDR3, as DNA: TGTGCCAGCACCTATGGCAGCGGGAGCTATGAGCAGTTCTTC.

This clonotype appeared many times. The rearrangement uses TRBV7-9 and TRBJ1-1; D remains unclear. Germline lookup yields CDR1 SEHNR and CDR2 FQNEAQ (reference sequence). This CDR3 has 12 residues. Deletions cut 6 bases from V and 7 bases from J, with 12 bases between. The CDR3 nucleotides read TGTGCCAGCAGTCTCGCGGGGAATGAAGCTTTCTTT. Translating gives CASSLAGNEAFF.

This clonotype was seen repeatedly, ten times or more. The rearrangement uses TRBV28 and TRBJ2-7; the D gene is possibly TRBD2 (6 bases). Trimming cost V 3 bases and J 6 bases, with 15 bases left between them. CDR1 MDHEN and CDR2 SYDVKM come from the germline V gene. The CDR3 extends over 14 amino acids. The DNA for the CDR3 is TGTGCCAGCAGTTTGGGCGGGGCGTTTGGCGAGCAGTACTTC. Amino acid sequence: CASSLGGAFGEQYF.

This clonotype showed up many times. V is TRBV20-1 and J is TRBJ1-5; D is possibly TRBD1 (5 bases). Looked up from germline, CDR1 is DFQATT and CDR2 is SNEGSKA (reference sequence). V lost 5 bases and J lost 2, with 16 bases in between. The CDR3 spans 15 residues. CDR3 in amino acids: CSAGQGHMGNQPQHF. The DNA for the CDR3 is TGCAGTGCTGGACAAGGGCATATGGGCAATCAGCCCCAGCATTTT.